Sequencing of this T cell receptor (beta chain) was carried out in a study of T cell responses to AZD1222 COVID-19 vaccine. The study's findings and limits: Among the donors, most were white British and more were female, and clonal diversity was possibly underestimated. Across spike, vaccine-associated CD4 TCRs were found, dominant at 160-218 and 743-854. A reported finding is that nearly half of spike-specific TCRs target unmutated variant regions.

Remarks on this clone: Antigen unknown.

The data were produced by immunoSEQ multiplex PCR, yet TCRdb's version contains in-frame clones alone and is incomplete. Altogether about 150,000 clones are present, about 90% being singletons, with the ten largest covering around 3.3%. Looked up from germline, CDR1 is SGHDT and CDR2 is YYEEEE. The ends were cut back, 1 base at V and 2 bases at J, with 7 bases in the middle. The CDR3 runs to 13 residues. The TCR comes from an adult who received the AZD1222 COVID-19 vaccine. The sample consisted of peripheral blood, taken 28 days after the second AZD1222 dose. The chain combines TRBV5-6 with TRBJ2-7; D uncertain. The CDR3 nucleotides read TGTGCCAGCAGCTTGTGGCAAGCCTACGAGCAGTACTTC. This gives the protein CASSLWQAYEQYF.